This section outlines one T cell receptor (beta chain) sequence together with its context. What it binds is unknown. The libraries of TRB cDNA were prepared using 5' RACE with UMI labels. With the 5' RACE reads reprocessed, TCRdb shows one record per CDR3 protein and no DNA. The sample has some 130,000 distinct CDR3 sequences. The data are from a study of CXCR3-negative and CXCR3-positive naive CD8 T cells. General observations from the study: More hydrophobic TRB CDR3s were found in CXCR3-positive naive cells than in CXCR3-negative naive cells. Memory, not naive, CXCR3-negative and CXCR3-positive cells differed in TRBV-TRBJ usage.

Germline-derived CDR1 and CDR2 are MDHEN and SYDVKM. CDR3 length equals 15 residues. Sequences were obtained from naive CXCR3+ CD8+ T cells from blood. Subset: CD45RO-CCR7+CD27+CD95- naive CD8+ T cells expressing CXCR3 (TNR3+). The clonotype comes from a human donor in good health. Some clones in this sample may be carry-over from other donors' samples. J is TRBJ1-3 and V is TRBV28; checking the TCRdb D call of TRBD1 is not possible without DNA. The CDR3 region is CASSPRQGAGNTIYF.